These 19 T cell receptor beta chains share one sample of origin, sequenced in a study of T cells in Graves' hyperthyroidism and ophthalmopathy. The source material, RNA transcripts, was used to amplify TCR beta CDR3 regions. The TCR CDR3 first-round RT-PCR relied on the HTBI primer set. One entry per CDR3 protein, called by TCRdb with MiXCR from the multiplex PCR reads. The sample holds about 300,000 distinct CDR3 sequences, less than 15% seen once. The sequenced sample was blood. The receptors here all came from a woman aged 25 to 45 with Graves' hyperthyroidism that later progressed to Graves' ophthalmopathy.

Many counts were recorded for this clonotype. This chain connects TRBV3-1 to TRBJ2-5, with D possibly called TRBD1 or TRBD2 (5 bases each). There are 11 residues in the CDR3. Trimming took off 1 base at V and 9 bases at J, with 6 bases between the two ends. The V gene's germline CDR1 is LGHDT and CDR2 YNNKEL (reference sequence). The CDR3 nucleotides read TGTGCCAGCAGCCAAGGAGGGGCCCAGTACTTC. It translates to CASSQGGAQYF.

This clonotype was detected many times. The CDR3 coding sequence is TGTGCCAGCAGGGGACCGGGACAACACCAAGAGACCCAGTACTTC. Its protein is CASRGPGQHQETQYF. The chain uses TRBV5-6 and TRBJ2-5; D might be TRBD1 (6 bases). CDR3 length: 15 residues. Trimming removed 5 bases from V and 0 bases from J, with 14 bases in between. The V gene's germline CDR1 is SGHDT and CDR2 YYEEEE.

The genes are TRBV19 and TRBJ2-7, with D tentatively TRBD2 (5 bases). CDR3 size: 13 residues. V lost 10 bases and J 0 bases, leaving 13 bases between the germline ends. Germline V lookup: CDR1 LNHDA, CDR2 SQIVND (reference sequence). CDR3 DNA: TGTGCCACTAGCCTCGGGATCTCCTACGAGCAGTACTTC. This gives the protein CATSLGISYEQYF.

This clonotype was observed a handful of times. The chain carries TRBV28 and TRBJ1-1; D not resolved. Germline V gene lookup returns CDR1 MDHEN and CDR2 SYDVKM. With 6 bases removed from V and 4 bases from J, the gap between germline ends came to 9 bases. The CDR3 is 12 amino acids. As DNA, the CDR3 is TGTGCCAGCAGGGGCCTAAGCACTGAAGCTTTCTTT. Translating gives CASRGLSTEAFF.

This clonotype was recorded many times. The chain couples TRBV7-3 to TRBJ2-1; weak D call: TRBD2 (7 bases). Per the germline V gene, CDR1 is SGHTA and CDR2 is FQGTGA. The CDR3 runs 14 residues. V was pared by 5 bases and J by 9 bases, with 17 bases between. The CDR3 DNA is TGTGCCAGCAGCCCCGGCCGGGGGGCCGGTGAGCAGTTCTTC. It is translated as CASSPGRGAGEQFF.

This clonotype was counted at least ten times. This chain links TRBV2 with TRBJ2-1; 14 bases agree with TRBD2. The CDR3 is made up of 16 amino acids. V shed 6 bases and J 5 bases; nucleotides not matched to a gene: 6. Germline CDR1 is SNHLY and CDR2 is FYNNEI. CDR3 amino acids: CASSPGLAGGNNEQFF. In DNA, the CDR3 is TGTGCCAGCAGCCCTGGACTAGCGGGAGGAAACAATGAGCAGTTCTTC.

This clonotype came up many times. CDR3 sequence: CAGTREADTQYF. The CDR3, as DNA: TGTGCCGGGACCCGGGAGGCGGATACGCAGTATTTT. The rearrangement uses TRBV7-9 and TRBJ2-3; 7 positions match TRBD2. From germline, CDR1 is SEHNR and CDR2 FQNEAQ (reference sequence). V lost 11 bases to trimming and J lost 6 bases; unmatched junction nucleotides: 8. The CDR3 sequence is 12 residues long.

This clonotype was seen many times. This sequence joins TRBV3-1 and TRBJ2-7, with TRBD2 matching over 7 bases. V gave up 4 bases and J gave up 3 bases; unmatched junction bases: 9. CDR1 and CDR2 from the germline V gene are LGHDT and YNNKEL (reference sequence). This CDR3 region has 15 residues. CDR3 DNA sequence: TGTGCCAGCAGCCCCCTGGGGGGGGAAATCTACGAGCAGTACTTC. Translation: CASSPLGGEIYEQYF.

This clonotype was counted ten times or more. The V gene is TRBV6-1, the J gene TRBJ2-2, with 7 positions matching TRBD1. The V gene's germline CDR1 is MNHNS and CDR2 SASEGT. CDR3 length: 17 amino acids. With V trimmed by 6 bases and J by 1 base, 11 bases remained unmatched. The CDR3 spells CASRGHGTVMNTGELFF. CDR3 nucleotide sequence: TGTGCCAGCAGAGGACATGGGACAGTAATGAACACCGGGGAGCTGTTTTTT.

This clonotype was seen only a few times. The chain combines TRBV24-1 with TRBJ2-7; 7 bases are shared with TRBD1. The CDR3 totals 16 residues. The germline gives CDR1 KGHDR, CDR2 SFDVKD. With V trimmed by 2 bases and J by 0 bases, 6 bases remained unmatched. This chain's CDR3 is CATSDSRQGASYEQYF. In nucleotides, the CDR3 is TGTGCCACCAGTGATTCCCGACAGGGAGCCTCCTACGAGCAGTACTTC.

In its sample, this clonotype was seen many times. The chain carries TRBV6-1 and TRBJ2-5, with D uncertain. Trimming pared 7 bases from V and 4 bases from J, leaving 7 bases between. Germline CDR1 is MNHNS and CDR2 is SASEGT. CDR3 length: 11 residues. CDR3 in amino acids: CASTRAETQYF. The CDR3 DNA reads as TGTGCCAGCACAAGGGCAGAGACCCAGTACTTC.

This clonotype was seen ten or more times. CDR3 bases: TGTGCCAGCTCCCTTTTCGGGACATTTGATGGAGATACGCAGTATTTT. This sequence encodes CASSLFGTFDGDTQYF. This chain uses TRBV18 with TRBJ2-3, with D perhaps TRBD1 (6 bases). Deletions cut 6 bases from V and 5 bases from J, with 21 bases between. The CDR3 extends over 16 amino acids. Germline CDR1 and CDR2: KGHSH and LQKENI.

In this sample, this clonotype turned up many times. The chain joins TRBV29-1 to TRBJ2-1; perhaps TRBD1 as D (5 bases). This CDR3 has 12 amino acids. Germline loops: CDR1 SQVTM, CDR2 ANQGSEA. The V gene lost 3 bases and the J gene lost 7 bases, with 10 bases spanning the gap. Here the CDR3 reads CSVEAGSNEQFF. The CDR3 DNA reads as TGCAGCGTTGAGGCAGGGTCAAATGAGCAGTTCTTC.

Many counts were recorded for this clonotype. The chain combines TRBV20-1 with TRBJ2-1; TRBD2 agrees at 9 bases. CDR1 and CDR2 (germline): DFQATT, SNEGSKA (reference sequence). V lost 0 bases, J lost 8 bases, and 8 bases stayed unmatched. The CDR3 sequence is 15 residues long. The CDR3 spells CSARDLAGGPHEQFF. Written as DNA, the CDR3 is TGCAGTGCTAGAGATCTCGCGGGAGGGCCCCATGAGCAGTTCTTC.

This clonotype showed up many times. The V call is TRBV2, the J call TRBJ2-4; D call uncertain. Trimming took off 3 bases at V and 1 base at J, with 7 bases between the two ends. Germline V gene data show CDR1 as SNHLY and CDR2 as FYNNEI. The CDR3 extends over 14 amino acids. The CDR3 DNA is TGTGCCAGCAGTGACTCGTTCGCCAAAAACATTCAGTACTTC. This gives the protein CASSDSFAKNIQYF.

This clonotype was counted only a few times. This chain connects TRBV29-1 to TRBJ1-3; the D is unclear. In germline, CDR1 is SQVTM, CDR2 ANQGSEA. CDR3 length: 10 amino acids. V gave up 7 bases and J gave up 6 bases, with 7 bases separating them. In DNA, the CDR3 is TGCAGCGCCCTCGAAAACACCATATATTTT. Translation gives CSALENTIYF. Together with reference TRBV29-1 and TRBJ1-3, the CDR3 gives the full variable domain: SAVISQKPSRDICQRGTSLTIQCQVDSQVTMMFWYRQQPGQSLTLIATANQGSEATYESGFVIDKFPISRPNLTFSTLTVSNMSPEDSSIYLCSALENTIYFGEGSWLTVV.

V gene TRBV3-1 combines with J gene TRBJ1-2, with D tentatively TRBD1 (5 bases). V lost 4 bases to trimming and J lost 2 bases, with 8 bases between them. Germline lookup yields CDR1 LGHDT and CDR2 YNNKEL (reference sequence). The CDR3 length is 13 residues. CDR3 DNA sequence: TGTGCCAGCAGCCCGGACATAAACTATGGCTACACCTTC. Protein sequence: CASSPDINYGYTF.

This clonotype appeared many times. This sequence joins TRBV3-1 and TRBJ1-2; TRBD1 matches 10 bases. Germline CDR1 and CDR2: LGHDT and YNNKEL (reference sequence). Trimming removed 4 bases from V and 6 bases from J; junction bases left unmatched: 5. The CDR3 has 14 residues. The CDR3 region has the DNA TGTGCCAGCAGCCGAACGACAGGGGGCGATGGCTACACCTTC. Amino acids: CASSRTTGGDGYTF.

As to this clonotype: The germline gene is not matched at one end of the junction; a read error may be the cause. This chain connects TRBV28 to TRBJ2-7, with 14 bases fitting TRBD2. The CDR3 contains 17 residues. Germline lookup yields CDR1 MDHEN and CDR2 SYDVKM. The CDR3 coding sequence is TGTGCCAGCAGTCGTGGACTAGCGGGGGGTAGCTCCTACGAGCAGTGCTTC. Its protein product is CASSRGLAGGSSYEQCF.